The T cell receptor beta chain under discussion was sequenced for a study of blood T cell repertoires in COVID-19 (TCRdb year 2020). Broadly, across the study: Samples covering the acute and convalescent phases of COVID-19 were provided by collaborators in the United States, Italy and Spain. The prospective study material was composed of cDNA or gDNA derived from T cells, B-cell-depleted T cells, or PBMCs. The dataset comprised deeply sampled blood TCRbeta repertoires from subjects exposed to, actively infected with, or recovered from COVID-19. The repertoires were made available in a free public database intended to serve as a resource for research on the immune response to SARS-CoV-2. The samples were drawn from two sources: the first 160 participants of the ongoing ImmuneRACE study, and some 1,300 subjects contributed by 6 global collaborators. Sample metadata almost always included a de-identified subject ID, COVID-19 status, age in years and sex. Where available, HLA class I and class II types were taken from metadata supplied by the sample provider and were not determined by assay-based typing.

Overall study results and their limits: Clinical and demographic metadata were provided uncurated, with the amount varying by source and participant.

Points on this clone: It has no known antigen specificity. Base qualities are missing; no much larger clone stands one base away.

TCRbeta CDR3 regions were amplified from genomic DNA by means of the immunoSEQ Assay, a bias-controlled multiplex PCR. From the authors' description of their analysis: The number of nucleated cells in each sample was estimated from the amplification of reference gene primers within the assay. Sequence reads were collapsed and filtered to measure the absolute abundance of every unique TCRbeta CDR3 rearrangement. For each sample, productive Simpson clonality was calculated as the square root of Simpson's diversity index across productive rearrangements. TCRdb re-hosts the immuneACCESS table, in-frame sequences only. Its copies lack some clones; in the studies checked, an unresolved V gene accounts for under half of them, and the cause for the rest is not known. V and J calls and clone size are those listed in that table; D and trimming were worked out from the DNA. For this sample the table gives some 200,000 clones, of which around 83% were detected only once. The top ten clonotypes cover around 7% of the sample.

Whole blood was collected in K2EDTA tubes by collaborating institutions according to the institutions' own protocols. For TCRbeta analysis, collaborator samples were shipped as frozen whole blood, as isolated PBMCs, or as DNA extracted from either sample type. The sample comprised peripheral blood. This TCR was recovered from a woman of 80 years or more in a cohort sampled during active or convalescent COVID-19.

The CDR3 region reads CASSLSRRQPQHF. The bases are TGTGCCAGCAGTTTAAGCCGCCGACAGCCCCAGCATTTT. The sequence is built from TRBV6-5 and TRBJ1-5; no confident D gene assignment can be made. V loses 4 bases, J loses 7 bases, and the germline ends lie 11 bases apart. Including cysteine and phenylalanine, the CDR3 has 13 amino acids. The kept DNA is CDR3 alone, 39 bases in frame from the first base. For CDR1 and CDR2, the germline V gene lists MNHEY and SVGAGI.